The 2 T cell receptor beta chains given below trace back to one sample, sequenced in a study of T cell repertoires in aging, cancer and after chemotherapy. Peripheral blood genomic DNA, not sorted cells or RNA, was the template. Multiplex touch-down PCR with TRB-A/B primers amplified rearranged V-D-J TRB sequences. TCRdb re-called the multiplex PCR reads through MiXCR, storing one row per CDR3 protein. The sample has about 9,400 distinct CDR3 sequences, approximately 40% seen once; the top ten hold 3.5% to 4%. The sequenced material came from blood. The receptor set was obtained from a human donor in good health.

This chain joins TRBV19 and TRBJ1-4, with D hard to call. The CDR3 covers 15 residues. The V gene lost 4 bases and the J gene lost 0 bases, with 9 bases spanning the gap. From germline, CDR1 is LNHDA and CDR2 SQIVND (reference sequence). The CDR3: CASSRRRATNEKLFF. Written as DNA, the CDR3 is TGTGCCAGTAGTAGGCGGAGAGCAACTAATGAAAAACTGTTTTTT.

The V and J genes are TRBV6-5 and TRBJ2-3; TRBD1 might be the D (5 bases). The CDR3 is 15 residues long. Germline assignment: CDR1 MNHEY and CDR2 SVGAGI. Between the trimmed V and J ends, which lost 1 base and 1 base, there was a span of 9 bases. The CDR3 reads CASSYWGRGTDTQYF. The CDR3 DNA reads TGTGCCAGCAGTTACTGGGGCCGGGGCACAGATACGCAGTATTTT.